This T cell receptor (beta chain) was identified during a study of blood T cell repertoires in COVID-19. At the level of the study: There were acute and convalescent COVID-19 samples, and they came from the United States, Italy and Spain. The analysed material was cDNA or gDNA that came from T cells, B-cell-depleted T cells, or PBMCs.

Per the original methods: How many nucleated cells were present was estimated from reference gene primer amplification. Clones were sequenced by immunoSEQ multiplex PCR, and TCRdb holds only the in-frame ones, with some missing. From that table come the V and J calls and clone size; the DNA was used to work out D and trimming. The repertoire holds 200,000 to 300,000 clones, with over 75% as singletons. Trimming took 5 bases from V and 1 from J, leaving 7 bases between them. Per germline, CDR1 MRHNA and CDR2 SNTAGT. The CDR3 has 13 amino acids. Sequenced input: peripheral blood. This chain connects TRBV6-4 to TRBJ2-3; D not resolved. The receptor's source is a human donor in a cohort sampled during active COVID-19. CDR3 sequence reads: CASSLGGTDTQYF. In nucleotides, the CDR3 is TGTGCCAGCAGTCTCGGTGGCACAGATACGCAGTATTTT.